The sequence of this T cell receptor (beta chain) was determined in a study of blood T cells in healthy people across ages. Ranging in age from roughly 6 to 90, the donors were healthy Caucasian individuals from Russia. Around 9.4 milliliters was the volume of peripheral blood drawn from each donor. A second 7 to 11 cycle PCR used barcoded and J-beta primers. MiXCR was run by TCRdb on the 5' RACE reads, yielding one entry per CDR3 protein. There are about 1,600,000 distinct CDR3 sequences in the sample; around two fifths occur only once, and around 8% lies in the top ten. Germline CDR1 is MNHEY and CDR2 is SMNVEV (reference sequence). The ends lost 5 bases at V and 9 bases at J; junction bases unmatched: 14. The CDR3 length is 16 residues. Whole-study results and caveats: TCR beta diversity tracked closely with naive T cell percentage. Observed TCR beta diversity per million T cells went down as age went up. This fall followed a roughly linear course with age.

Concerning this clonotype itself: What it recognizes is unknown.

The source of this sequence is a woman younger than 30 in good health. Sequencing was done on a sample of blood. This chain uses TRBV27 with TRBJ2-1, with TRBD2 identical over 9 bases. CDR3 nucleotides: TGTGCCAGCAGTCCAATAGCGGGAGTGCCTGCTGGTGAGCAGTTCTTC. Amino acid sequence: CASSPIAGVPAGEQFF.